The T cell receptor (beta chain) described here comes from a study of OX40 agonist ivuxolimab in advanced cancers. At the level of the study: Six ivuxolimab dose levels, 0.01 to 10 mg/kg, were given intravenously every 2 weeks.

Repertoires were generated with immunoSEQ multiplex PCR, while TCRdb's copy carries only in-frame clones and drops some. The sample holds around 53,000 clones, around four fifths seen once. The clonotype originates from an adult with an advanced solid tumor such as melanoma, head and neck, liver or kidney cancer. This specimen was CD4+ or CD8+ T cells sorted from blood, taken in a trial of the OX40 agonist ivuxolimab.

The CDR3 here is CASSQAPGRNQYF. CDR3 DNA: TGTGCCAGCAGCCAAGCTCCTGGAAGGAATCAGTACTTC. The chain employs TRBV14 and TRBJ2-4, with no clear D. This CDR3 has 13 amino acids. Germline assignment: CDR1 SGHDN and CDR2 FVKESK. V lost 1 base and J lost 12, with 13 bases in between.